The TCR beta chain under discussion was sequenced for a study of shared clonotypes between healthy human individuals. Trimming at V came to 4 bases and at J to 9 bases, leaving 14 bases not matched to a gene. The CDR3 contains 16 residues. The germline V gene has CDR1 SGHNT and CDR2 YYREEE (reference sequence). Clones were sequenced by immunoSEQ multiplex PCR, and TCRdb holds only the in-frame ones, with some missing. This table has over 950,000 clones, around three quarters appearing once. Study conclusions and caveats: The expectation was that sequencing depth would affect clonotype sharing among donors.

Turning to this clone: Its antigen is not identified.

The chain recombines TRBV5-4 with TRBJ2-1; 9 nucleotides agree with TRBD1. The sample consisted of memory CD4+ T cells from PBMCs. Subset noted: CD45RA-negative fraction. The sequence derives from a man aged 18 to 30 in good health. Some clones in this sample may be carry-over from other donors' samples. For the CDR3, the DNA is TGTGCCAGCAGCCTCAGGCCGGGACAGGGATATGGTGAGCAGTTCTTC. Its protein product is CASSLRPGQGYGEQFF.